Following are 13 T cell receptor beta chains from one sample sequenced in a study of shared clonotypes between healthy human individuals. TCRdb's copy holds only in-frame clones and misses some; the assay was immunoSEQ multiplex PCR. The sample includes about 980,000 clones, about three quarters of them seen just once. Sequenced material: memory CD4+ T cells sorted from blood. Sample subset: CD45RA-negative fraction. The receptors shown here come from a man between 18 and 29 years old in good health.

This clone was observed a few times. The J gene is TRBJ1-1, the V gene TRBV5-6; no reliable D call. The V and J ends lost 6 bases and 5 bases respectively, with 14 bases between them. This CDR3 has 13 amino acids. The germline V gene encodes CDR1 SGHDT and CDR2 YYEEEE. In DNA form, the CDR3 reads TGTGCCAGCATTGGACCGGGGAAAACTGAAGCTTTCTTT. Its protein product is CASIGPGKTEAFF. Using reference TRBV5-6 and TRBJ1-1 for the parts outside the CDR3, the full variable domain is DAGVTQSPTHLIKTRGQQVTLRCSPKSGHDTVSWYQQALGQGPQFIFQYYEEEERQRGNFPDRFSGHQFPNYSSELNVNALLLGDSALYLCASIGPGKTEAFFGQGTRLTVV.

The chain couples TRBV28 to TRBJ1-6; 9 positions agree with TRBD1. This CDR3 comprises 14 residues. CDR1 is MDHEN and CDR2 is SYDVKM in the germline V gene. The junction had 5 bases not matched to a gene; V was cut back by 7 bases and J by 7 bases. CDR3 bases: TGTGCCAGCATACACGGGACAGGGAATTCACCCCTCCACTTT. This gives the protein CASIHGTGNSPLHF.

The chain combines TRBV6-4 with TRBJ2-1, with a tentative D call TRBD2 (5 bases). With 2 bases removed from V and 0 bases from J, the gap between germline ends came to 17 bases. CDR3 length: 18 amino acids. CDR1 and CDR2 (germline): MRHNA, SNTAGT. CDR3 protein: CASSDRIKRFSSYNEQFF. As DNA, the CDR3 is TGTGCCAGCAGTGACCGGATTAAGCGGTTCAGCTCCTACAATGAGCAGTTCTTC.

The chain employs TRBV28 and TRBJ2-3; D ambiguous. Looked up from germline, CDR1 is MDHEN and CDR2 is SYDVKM. This CDR3 contains 13 residues. The V gene lost 6 bases and the J gene lost 0 bases, with 7 bases spanning the gap. CDR3 sequence: CASRETSTDTQYF. In DNA form, the CDR3 reads TGTGCCAGCAGGGAGACTAGCACAGATACGCAGTATTTT. The whole variable domain, remainder taken from reference TRBV28 and TRBJ2-3, is DVKVTQSSRYLVKRTGEKVFLECVQDMDHENMFWYRQDPGLGLRLIYFSYDVKMKEKGDIPEGYSVSREKKERFSLILESASTNQTSMYLCASRETSTDTQYFGPGTRLTVL.

The chain carries TRBV9 and TRBJ2-1, with TRBD2 matching 8 bases. CDR1 SGDLS and CDR2 YYNGEE come from the germline V gene. The junction had 6 bases not matched to a gene; V was cut back by 6 bases and J by 7 bases. This CDR3 contains 13 residues. The CDR3 bases are TGTGCCAGCACCGGGAGGGCAAGGAATGAGCAGTTCTTC. Translated, it gives CASTGRARNEQFF.

The rearrangement uses TRBV30 and TRBJ2-2; D is unresolved. V lost 2 bases, J lost 4 bases, and 11 bases lay in between. CDR1 and CDR2 from the germline V gene are GTSNPN and SVGIG (reference sequence). This CDR3 contains 14 residues. In DNA form, the CDR3 reads TGTGCCTGGAGTTTCGGTAGCCGCACCGGGGAGCTGTTTTTT. Protein product: CAWSFGSRTGELFF.

This clone was counted a few times. The gene calls are TRBV5-4 and TRBJ1-3; D is perhaps TRBD1 (6 bases). Germline V gene lookup returns CDR1 SGHNT and CDR2 YYREEE (reference sequence). Trimming removed 4 bases at V and 2 bases at J, with 7 bases between. The CDR3 length is 13 residues. CDR3: CASSHRAGNTIYF. CDR3 in DNA: TGTGCCAGCAGCCACAGGGCTGGAAACACCATATATTTT. Supplemented by reference TRBV5-4 and TRBJ1-3, the full variable domain reads ETGVTQSPTHLIKTRGQQVTLRCSSQSGHNTVSWYQQALGQGPQFIFQYYREEENGRGNFPPRFSGLQFPNYSSELNVNALELDDSALYLCASSHRAGNTIYFGEGSWLTVV.

The chain recombines TRBV5-4 with TRBJ2-3; TRBD2 agrees at 11 bases. The CDR3 covers 16 residues. V was clipped by 3 bases and J by 2 bases; unmatched bases: 5. Germline CDR1 reads SGHNT; CDR2 reads YYREEE (reference sequence). CDR3 amino acids: CASSSQTSGATDTQYF. The CDR3 DNA reads TGTGCCAGCAGCTCGCAGACTAGCGGGGCCACAGATACGCAGTATTTT.

This clone was seen a single time. The V gene is TRBV4-2, the J gene TRBJ2-2, with no clear D. Trimming stripped 0 bases from V and 1 base from J, with 6 bases between. The CDR3 is made up of 15 amino acids. Germline loops: CDR1 LGHNA, CDR2 YNFKEQ. The CDR3 region is CASSQDRQNTGELFF. The CDR3 nucleotides are TGTGCCAGCAGCCAAGATCGACAGAACACCGGGGAGCTGTTTTTT.

Details on this clone: Other DNA sequences of this sample code for an identical CDR3. DNA for the CDR3: TGCGCCAGCAGCTTGGGACAGGGGTATGAAAAACTGTTTTTT. Its protein product is CASSLGQGYEKLFF. The rearrangement uses TRBV5-1 and TRBJ1-4; 8 bases are a match to TRBD1. V trimming: 0 bases; J trimming: 6 bases; junction bases outside the gene matches: 1. Germline assignment: CDR1 SGHRS and CDR2 YFSETQ. This CDR3 is 14 amino acids long.

The CDR3 coding sequence is TGTGCCAGCTCACCACCGAGGGTCCAGCGGGAGTTGGCAGATACGCAGTATTTT. Protein product: CASSPPRVQRELADTQYF. The V gene is TRBV18, the J gene TRBJ2-3; 8 bases are a match to TRBD2. Germline V gives CDR1 KGHSH, CDR2 LQKENI. This CDR3 spans 18 amino acids. The V gene end was trimmed by 0 bases and the J gene end by 4 bases; junction bases not matched to a gene: 12.

The chain carries TRBV18 and TRBJ1-6, with D perhaps TRBD1 (5 bases). The germline CDR1 and CDR2 sequences are KGHSH and LQKENI. This CDR3 is 17 amino acids long. Trimming pared 1 base from V and 3 bases from J, leaving 13 bases between. CDR3 sequence reads: CASSPQRDDNYNSPLHF. The CDR3 coding sequence is TGTGCCAGCTCACCACAACGGGACGATAACTATAATTCACCCCTCCACTTT.

The J gene is TRBJ1-1, the V gene TRBV5-5; the match to TRBD1 covers 7 bases. The CDR3 runs to 13 residues. CDR1 is SGHKS, CDR2 YYEKEE, per germline (reference sequence). The V and J ends lost 2 bases and 3 bases, in that order; junction bases with no gene match: 1. The CDR3: CASSFTGDTEAFF. CDR3 sequence (DNA): TGTGCCAGCAGCTTCACAGGGGACACTGAAGCTTTCTTT.